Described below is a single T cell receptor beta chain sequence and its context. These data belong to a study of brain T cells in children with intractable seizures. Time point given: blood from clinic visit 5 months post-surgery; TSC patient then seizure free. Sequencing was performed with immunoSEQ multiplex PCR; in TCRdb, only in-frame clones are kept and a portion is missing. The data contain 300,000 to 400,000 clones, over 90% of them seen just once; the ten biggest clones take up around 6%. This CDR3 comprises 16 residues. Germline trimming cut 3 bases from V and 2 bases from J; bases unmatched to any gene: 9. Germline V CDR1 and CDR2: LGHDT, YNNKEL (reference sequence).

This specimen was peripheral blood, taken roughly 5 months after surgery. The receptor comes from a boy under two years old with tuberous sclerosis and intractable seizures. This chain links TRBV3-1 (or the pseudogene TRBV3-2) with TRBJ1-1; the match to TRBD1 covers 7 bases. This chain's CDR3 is CASSQIIGTVNTEAFF. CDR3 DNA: TGTGCCAGCAGCCAGATTATTGGGACAGTTAACACTGAAGCTTTCTTT.